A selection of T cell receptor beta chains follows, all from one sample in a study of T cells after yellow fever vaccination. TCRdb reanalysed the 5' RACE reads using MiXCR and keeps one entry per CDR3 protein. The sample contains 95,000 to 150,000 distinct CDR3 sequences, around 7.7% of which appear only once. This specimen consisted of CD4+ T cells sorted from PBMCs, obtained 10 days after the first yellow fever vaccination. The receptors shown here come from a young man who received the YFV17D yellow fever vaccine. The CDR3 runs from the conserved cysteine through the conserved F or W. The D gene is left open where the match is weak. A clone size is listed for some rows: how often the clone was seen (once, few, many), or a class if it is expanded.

cdr3_aa: CASSRAGVDNEQFF
cdr3_nt: TGTGCCAGCAGCCGCGCGGGGGTGGACAATGAGCAGTTCTTC
j_call: TRBJ2-1
v_call: TRBV21-1
clone_size: many
d_call: NA

cdr3_aa: CASSLVGRGRETQYF
cdr3_nt: TGCGCCAGCAGCTTGGTAGGACGGGGAAGGGAGACCCAGTACTTC
j_call: TRBJ2-5
v_call: TRBV5-1
clone_size: NA
d_call: NA

cdr3_aa: CSVNLAGGAYKGTQYF
cdr3_nt: TGCAGCGTTAATCTAGCGGGGGGCGCTTATAAGGGGACCCAGTACTTC
j_call: TRBJ2-5
v_call: TRBV29-1
clone_size: NA
d_call: TRBD2

cdr3_aa: CSARSGVSYNEQFF
cdr3_nt: TGCAGTGCTCGTAGCGGGGTGAGTTACAATGAGCAGTTCTTC
j_call: TRBJ2-1
v_call: TRBV20-1
clone_size: many
d_call: TRBD2

cdr3_aa: CASSPNQGVREQYF
cdr3_nt: TGTGCCAGCAGCCCTAACCAGGGGGTACGCGAGCAGTACTTC
j_call: TRBJ2-7
v_call: TRBV9
clone_size: many
d_call: TRBD1

cdr3_aa: CASSSGGQPQHF
cdr3_nt: TGTGCCAGCAGTTCGGGAGGTCAGCCCCAGCATTTT
j_call: TRBJ1-5
v_call: TRBV6-2/TRBV6-3
clone_size: many
d_call: NA

cdr3_aa: CASSPTTGGYTF
cdr3_nt: TGTGCCAGCTCCCCGACGACGGGGGGCTACACCTTC
j_call: TRBJ1-2
v_call: TRBV18
clone_size: many
d_call: NA

cdr3_aa: CASGTRNTEAFF
cdr3_nt: TGTGCCAGCGGTACTCGGAACACTGAAGCTTTCTTT
j_call: TRBJ1-1
v_call: TRBV7-9
clone_size: many
d_call: NA

cdr3_aa: CATRRGGETQYF
cdr3_nt: TGTGCCACTAGGAGGGGTGGGGAGACCCAGTACTTC
j_call: TRBJ2-5
v_call: TRBV15
clone_size: many
d_call: NA

cdr3_aa: CASSQNLNQPQHF
cdr3_nt: TGTGCCAGCAGCCAAAACCTGAATCAGCCCCAGCATTTT
j_call: TRBJ1-5
v_call: TRBV6-1
clone_size: NA
d_call: NA

cdr3_aa: CASGLGPGGKNTGELFF
cdr3_nt: TGTGCTAGTGGTTTGGGGCCGGGGGGGAAGAACACCGGGGAGCTGTTTTTT
j_call: TRBJ2-2
v_call: TRBV12-5
clone_size: NA
d_call: TRBD2

cdr3_aa: CASSQDYRGGSNQPQHF
cdr3_nt: TGCGCCAGCAGCCAAGACTATCGGGGAGGGAGCAATCAGCCCCAGCATTTT
j_call: TRBJ1-5
v_call: TRBV4-3
clone_size: many
d_call: NA

cdr3_aa: CASSLVRVNYEQYF
cdr3_nt: TGTGCCAGCAGCCTCGTCCGGGTAAACTACGAGCAGTACTTC
j_call: TRBJ2-7
v_call: TRBV7-2
clone_size: many
d_call: NA

cdr3_aa: CAWSVEGNTEAFF
cdr3_nt: TGTGCCTGGAGTGTTGAGGGCAACACTGAAGCTTTCTTT
j_call: TRBJ1-1
v_call: TRBV30
clone_size: NA
d_call: NA

cdr3_aa: CASSSMGTSQPQHF
cdr3_nt: TGTGCCAGCAGCTCTATGGGGACTAGTCAGCCCCAGCATTTT
j_call: TRBJ1-5
v_call: TRBV12-3/TRBV12-4
clone_size: many
d_call: NA

cdr3_aa: CASRQKAGSSGNTIYF
cdr3_nt: TGTGCCAGCAGACAAAAAGCGGGAAGCTCTGGAAACACCATATATTTT
j_call: TRBJ1-3
v_call: TRBV6-5
clone_size: many
d_call: NA

cdr3_aa: CASSGDGGRDEQFF
cdr3_nt: TGTGCCAGCAGCGGGGACGGGGGCCGCGATGAGCAGTTCTTC
j_call: TRBJ2-1
v_call: TRBV3-1
clone_size: many
d_call: NA

cdr3_aa: CASSLGAGDNEQFF
cdr3_nt: TGTGCCAGCAGCTTAGGTGCGGGGGACAATGAGCAGTTCTTC
j_call: TRBJ2-1
v_call: TRBV7-2
clone_size: many
d_call: TRBD2

cdr3_aa: CASSFTGQGKFF
cdr3_nt: TGTGCCAGCAGCTTTACTGGACAGGGAAAGTTCTTC
j_call: TRBJ2-1
v_call: TRBV7-2
clone_size: many
d_call: TRBD1

cdr3_aa: CASTDRQGMNTEAFF
cdr3_nt: TGCGCCAGCACTGATCGGCAGGGGATGAACACTGAAGCTTTCTTT
j_call: TRBJ1-1
v_call: TRBV5-1
clone_size: many
d_call: NA

cdr3_aa: CATSRDATATNEKLFF
cdr3_nt: TGTGCCACCAGCAGAGACGCGACAGCAACTAATGAAAAACTGTTTTTT
j_call: TRBJ1-4
v_call: TRBV15
clone_size: many
d_call: NA

cdr3_aa: CASSHGDRPNTEAFF
cdr3_nt: TGCGCCAGCAGCCATGGGGACAGACCGAACACTGAAGCTTTCTTT
j_call: TRBJ1-1
v_call: TRBV4-3
clone_size: many
d_call: TRBD1

cdr3_aa: CSAPGSGGPASEQFF
cdr3_nt: TGCAGTGCCCCAGGGAGCGGGGGGCCTGCGTCTGAGCAGTTCTTC
j_call: TRBJ2-1
v_call: TRBV20-1
clone_size: many
d_call: TRBD2